This is a list of T cell receptor beta chains from one sample in a study of T-cell reconstitution after alpha-beta-depleted transplantation in children. TCRdb reprocessed the PCR reads via MiXCR and lists one record per CDR3 protein. This table holds around 400,000 distinct CDR3 sequences, about a tenth found once. The sample here was PBMCs from the stem cell graft donor, taken from the stem cell graft. Source of these receptors: a human donor who donated a stem cell graft to a child with acute myeloid leukemia. Both conserved end residues are part of each CDR3. D genes are given only for firm matches. A clone size is listed for some rows: how often the clone was seen (once, few, many), or a class if it is expanded.

d_call j_call v_call clone_size cdr3_nt cdr3_aa
- TRBJ1-4 TRBV5-5 once TGTGCCAGCAGCTTGGCAGTGACAACTAATGAAAAACTGTTTTTT CASSLAVTTNEKLFF
- TRBJ1-2 TRBV11-2 many TGTGCCAGCAGCTTAGGTTCCTCTTATGGCTACACCTTC CASSLGSSYGYTF
- TRBJ2-1 TRBV20-1 few TGCAGTGCTAGAGATCTCGGAGGGCGATGGGATGAGCAGTTCTTC CSARDLGGRWDEQFF
- TRBJ2-5 TRBV5-5 few TGTGCCAGCAGCTTGGAGGCTTGGGACGGACAAGAGACCCAGTACTTC CASSLEAWDGQETQYF
- TRBJ2-5 TRBV20-1 few TGCAGTGCAACACATTCGGGGCTTCCTGGGGAGACCCAGTACTTC CSATHSGLPGETQYF
- TRBJ1-1 TRBV6-5 few TGTGCCAGCAGTACCGGGTGGGGAGGGGGGAACACTGAAGCTTTCTTT CASSTGWGGGNTEAFF
- TRBJ2-3 TRBV12-3/TRBV12-4 many TGTGCCAGCAGTTTCACGGCAGATACGCAGTATTTT CASSFTADTQYF
- TRBJ2-4 TRBV7-6 few TGTGCCAGCAGCTCAAGGCCCGGGACCGCCAAAAACATTCAGTACTTC CASSSRPGTAKNIQYF
TRBD1 TRBJ1-1 TRBV9 - TGTGCCAGCAGCTTGGACAGGGGAGATGAAGCTTTCTTT CASSLDRGDEAFF
- TRBJ2-5 TRBV25-1 many TGTGCCAGCAGTAATTCAGGGCAAGAGACCCAGTACTTC CASSNSGQETQYF
TRBD1 TRBJ2-1 TRBV20-1 few TGCAGTGCAACCAAACTCGGGACAGGGGACGATGAGCAGTTCTTC CSATKLGTGDDEQFF
- TRBJ2-5 TRBV12-3/TRBV12-4 - TGTGCCAGCAGCCCCAGTGTGGGGGCCCAAGAGACCCAGTACTTC CASSPSVGAQETQYF
- TRBJ1-2 TRBV4-3 - TGCGCCAGCAGCCAAGATCGAGCAGGGGCCGGATCAGGCTACACCTTC CASSQDRAGAGSGYTF
- TRBJ2-7 TRBV5-6 - TGTGCCAGCAGCTTGCGGTCGGCCACTTGGATCCGCGAGCAGTACTTC CASSLRSATWIREQYF
- TRBJ1-2 TRBV20-1 few TGCAGTGCTAGATTAGGGGCGCGGGGCTACACCTTC CSARLGARGYTF
- TRBJ2-5 TRBV25-1 few TGTGCCAGCAGTGAAGGGGGTATAGGGTGGGCGCAAGAGACCCAGTACTTC CASSEGGIGWAQETQYF